Each of the 5 T cell receptor beta chains below was sequenced from the same sample in a study of cytomegalovirus exposure and HLA in healthy donors. TCRdb keeps only in-frame clones here, not all; method: immunoSEQ multiplex PCR. The sample lists about 130,000 clones; roughly nine tenths were seen once. Sequencing used PBMCs. Receptors originate from a woman aged 18-29 years in good health and CMV-seronegative.

The chain couples TRBV7-6 to TRBJ2-1, with 9 bases identical to TRBD2. The CDR3 runs 17 residues. V dropped 5 bases and J dropped 4; count of bases not matched to a gene: 12. Per germline, CDR1 SGHVS and CDR2 FNYEAQ. The CDR3 nucleotides are TGTGCCAGCAGCCGCCGGGCGGGAGGGCCGGGGTACAATGAGCAGTTCTTC. This encodes CASSRRAGGPGYNEQFF.

The rearrangement joins TRBV30 to TRBJ2-1; maybe TRBD2 (6 bases). This CDR3 region has 14 residues. CDR1 is GTSNPN, CDR2 SVGIG, per germline (reference sequence). In DNA form, the CDR3 reads TGTGCTACAACCCCCGGGACTCGTTACAATGAGCAGTTCTTC. It is translated as CATTPGTRYNEQFF.

The chain couples TRBV6-5 to TRBJ1-2; TRBD1 aligns across 8 bases. Germline lookup yields CDR1 MNHEY and CDR2 SVGAGI. CDR3 size: 14 residues. The J segment lost 6 bases and the V segment lost 5 bases, leaving 8 bases of the junction unmatched. This chain's CDR3 is CASSPSTGGNGYTF. In nucleotides, the CDR3 is TGTGCCAGCAGTCCGAGCACAGGGGGTAATGGCTACACCTTC.

This clone was counted once. J is TRBJ2-7 and V is TRBV6-1, with 7 positions matching TRBD2. V lost 2 bases to trimming and J lost 0 bases; unmatched junction nucleotides: 7. Germline CDR1 reads MNHNS; CDR2 reads SASEGT. The CDR3 is 16 residues long. The CDR3 DNA is TGTGCCAGCAGTGAATGGGCGGGAGACCTCTCCTACGAGCAGTACTTC. Residues: CASSEWAGDLSYEQYF.

The rearrangement links TRBV28 to TRBJ1-1; 7 bases are a match to TRBD1. The CDR3 is 15 residues long. V was clipped by 6 bases and J by 1 base; unmatched bases: 8. Germline V CDR1 and CDR2: MDHEN, SYDVKM. The CDR3 DNA reads TGTGCCAGCAGCACGAGGACAGGACCGAACACTGAAGCTTTCTTT. Amino acids: CASSTRTGPNTEAFF.